This entry is about one T cell receptor (beta chain). Per the germline V gene, CDR1 is GTSNPN and CDR2 is SVGIG (reference sequence). This CDR3 contains 15 residues. The ends lost 2 bases at V and 7 bases at J; junction bases unmatched: 6. The sample is drawn from a study of blood T cell repertoires in COVID-19. Study overall: Specimens from acute and convalescent COVID-19 originated in the United States, Italy and Spain. Sources were T cells, B-cell-depleted T cells, or PBMCs; the material itself was cDNA or gDNA.

This table comes from immunoSEQ multiplex PCR, and its TCRdb copy is limited to in-frame clones, with some not included. The data hold about 74,000 clones, with more than 90% observed a single time. The J gene is TRBJ1-5, the V gene TRBV30, with 12 bases fitting TRBD1. Sequencing input: peripheral blood. This sequence was found in a human donor in a cohort sampled during active COVID-19. In DNA form, the CDR3 reads TGTGCCTGGAGTCGGACCGGGACAGGGGGCCAGCCCCAGCATTTT. Translated, it gives CAWSRTGTGGQPQHF.